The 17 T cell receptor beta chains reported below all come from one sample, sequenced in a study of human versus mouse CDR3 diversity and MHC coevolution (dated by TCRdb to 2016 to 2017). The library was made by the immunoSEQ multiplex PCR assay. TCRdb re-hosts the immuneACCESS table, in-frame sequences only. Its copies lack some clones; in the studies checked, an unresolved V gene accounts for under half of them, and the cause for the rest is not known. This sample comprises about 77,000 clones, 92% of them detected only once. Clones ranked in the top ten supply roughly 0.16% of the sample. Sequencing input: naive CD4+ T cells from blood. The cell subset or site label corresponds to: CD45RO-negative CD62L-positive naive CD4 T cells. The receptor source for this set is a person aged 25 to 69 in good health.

In nucleotides, the CDR3 is TGTGCCAGCAGTAAAACAACAGAAGGAAGGACTGAAGCTTTCTTT. It yields the protein CASSKTTEGRTEAFF. The chain is built from TRBV6-6 and TRBJ1-1; unclear D gene. The germline gives CDR1 MNHNY, CDR2 SVGAGI (reference sequence). Trimming left V 5 bases short and J 5 bases short, with 18 bases between. This CDR3 contains 15 residues.

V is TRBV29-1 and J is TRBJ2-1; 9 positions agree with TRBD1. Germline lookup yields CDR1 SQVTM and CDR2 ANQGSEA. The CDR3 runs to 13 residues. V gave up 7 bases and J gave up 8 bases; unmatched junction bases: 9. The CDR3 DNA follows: TGCAGCGGGTCCGGGACAGGGCTCGATGAGCAGTTCTTC. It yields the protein CSGSGTGLDEQFF.

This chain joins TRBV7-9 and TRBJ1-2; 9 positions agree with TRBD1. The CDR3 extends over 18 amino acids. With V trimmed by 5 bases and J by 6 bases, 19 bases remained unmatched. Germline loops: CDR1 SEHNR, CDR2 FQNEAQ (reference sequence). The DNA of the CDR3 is TGTGCCAGCAGCCAGGACAAGAGTACGGACAGGGGTGGTCATGGCTACACCTTC. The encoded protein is CASSQDKSTDRGGHGYTF.

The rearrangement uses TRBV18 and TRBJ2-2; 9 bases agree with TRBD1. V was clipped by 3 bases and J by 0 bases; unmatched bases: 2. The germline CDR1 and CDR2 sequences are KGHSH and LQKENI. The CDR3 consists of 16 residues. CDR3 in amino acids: CASSPRDRANTGELFF. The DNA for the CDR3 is TGTGCCAGCTCACCGAGGGACAGGGCGAACACCGGGGAGCTGTTTTTT.

CDR3 in DNA: TGTGCCAGCAAACCGGGGGTTTTGAGCGAGCAGTACTTC. This encodes CASKPGVLSEQYF. J is TRBJ2-7 and V is TRBV6-1, with D tentatively TRBD2 (6 bases). Trimming left V 7 bases short and J 6 bases short, with 16 bases between. Germline loops: CDR1 MNHNS, CDR2 SASEGT. The CDR3 is 13 residues long.

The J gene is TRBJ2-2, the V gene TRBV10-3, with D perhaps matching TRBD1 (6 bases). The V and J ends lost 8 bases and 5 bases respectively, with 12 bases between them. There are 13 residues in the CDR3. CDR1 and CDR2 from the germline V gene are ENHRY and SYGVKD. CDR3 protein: CAIEGETTGELFF. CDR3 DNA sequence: TGTGCCATCGAGGGGGAAACGACCGGGGAGCTGTTTTTT.

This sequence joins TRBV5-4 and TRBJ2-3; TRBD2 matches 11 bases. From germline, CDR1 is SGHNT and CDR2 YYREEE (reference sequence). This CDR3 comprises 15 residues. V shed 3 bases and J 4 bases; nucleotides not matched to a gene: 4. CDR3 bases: TGTGCCAGCAGCTCCTTAGCGGGAGGGCCAGATACGCAGTATTTT. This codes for CASSSLAGGPDTQYF.

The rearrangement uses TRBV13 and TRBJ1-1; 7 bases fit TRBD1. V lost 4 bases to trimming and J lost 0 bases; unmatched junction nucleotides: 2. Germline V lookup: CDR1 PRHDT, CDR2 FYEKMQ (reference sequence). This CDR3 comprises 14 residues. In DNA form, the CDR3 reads TGTGCCAGCAGCTGGGACAGCCTGAACACTGAAGCTTTCTTT. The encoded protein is CASSWDSLNTEAFF.

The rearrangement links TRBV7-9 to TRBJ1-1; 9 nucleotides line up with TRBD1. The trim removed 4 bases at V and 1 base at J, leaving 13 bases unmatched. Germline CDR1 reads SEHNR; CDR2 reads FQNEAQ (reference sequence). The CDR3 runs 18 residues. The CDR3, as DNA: TGTGCCAGCAGCTCCTGGGACAGGGCCACCTTTGGGAACACTGAAGCTTTCTTT. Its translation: CASSSWDRATFGNTEAFF.

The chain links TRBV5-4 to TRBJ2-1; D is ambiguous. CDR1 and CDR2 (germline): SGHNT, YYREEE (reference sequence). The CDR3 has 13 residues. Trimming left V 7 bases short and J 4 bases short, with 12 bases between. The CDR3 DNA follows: TGTGCCAGCCGAAGTAGCCCTTACAATGAGCAGTTCTTC. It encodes CASRSSPYNEQFF.

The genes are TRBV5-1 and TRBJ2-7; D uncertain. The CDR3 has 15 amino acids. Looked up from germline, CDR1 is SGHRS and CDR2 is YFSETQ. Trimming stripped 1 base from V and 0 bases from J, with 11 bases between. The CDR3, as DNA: TGCGCCAGCAGCTTGTCTACGCCGGGCTCCTACGAGCAGTACTTC. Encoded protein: CASSLSTPGSYEQYF.

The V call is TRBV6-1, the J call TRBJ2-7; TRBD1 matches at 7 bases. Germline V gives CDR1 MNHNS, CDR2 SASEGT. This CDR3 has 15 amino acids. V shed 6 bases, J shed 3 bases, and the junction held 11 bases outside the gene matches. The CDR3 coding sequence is TGTGCCAGCAGGGACACAGGGGCCCCACGCTACGAGCAGTACTTC. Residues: CASRDTGAPRYEQYF.

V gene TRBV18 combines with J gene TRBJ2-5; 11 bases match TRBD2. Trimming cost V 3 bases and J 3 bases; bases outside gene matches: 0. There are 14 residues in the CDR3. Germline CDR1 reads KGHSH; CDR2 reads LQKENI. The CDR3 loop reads CASSPGLAEETQYF. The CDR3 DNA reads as TGTGCCAGCTCACCGGGACTAGCGGAAGAGACCCAGTACTTC.

CDR3 loop: CASSGVGWETEAFF. CDR3 bases: TGTGCCAGCAGCGGTGTAGGATGGGAGACTGAAGCTTTCTTT. The chain is built from TRBV9 and TRBJ1-1; unclear D gene. Trimming shortened V by 3 bases and J by 5 bases, and 14 bases separated the two germline ends. The CDR3 loop spans 14 amino acids. From germline, CDR1 is SGDLS and CDR2 YYNGEE.

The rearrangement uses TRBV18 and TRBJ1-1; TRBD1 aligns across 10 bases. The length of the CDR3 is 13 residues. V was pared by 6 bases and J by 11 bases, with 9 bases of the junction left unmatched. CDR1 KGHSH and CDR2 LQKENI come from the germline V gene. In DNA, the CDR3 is TGTGCCAGCTCTTACCAGGACAGGGGGAGGGCTTTCTTT. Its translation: CASSYQDRGRAFF. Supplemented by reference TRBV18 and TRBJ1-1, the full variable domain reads NAGVMQNPRHLVRRRGQEARLRCSPMKGHSHVYWYRQLPEEGLKFMVYLQKENIIDESGMPKERFSAEFPKEGPSILRIQQVVRGDSAAYFCASSYQDRGRAFFGQGTRLTVV.

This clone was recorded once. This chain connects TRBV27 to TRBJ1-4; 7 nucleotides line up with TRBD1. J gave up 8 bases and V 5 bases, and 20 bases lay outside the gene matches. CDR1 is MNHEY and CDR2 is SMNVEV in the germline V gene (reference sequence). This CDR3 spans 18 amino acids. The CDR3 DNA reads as TGTGCCAGCAGTCCACAATACCCATTCAGGGGGAAGGACGAAAAACTGTTTTTT. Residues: CASSPQYPFRGKDEKLFF.

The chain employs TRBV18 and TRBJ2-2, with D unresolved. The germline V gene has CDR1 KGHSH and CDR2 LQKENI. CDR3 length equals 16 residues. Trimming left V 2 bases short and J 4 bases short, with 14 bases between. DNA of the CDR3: TGTGCCAGCTCACCAGCTACACAGCAGCTCACCGGGGAGCTGTTTTTT. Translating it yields CASSPATQQLTGELFF.